What follows is one TCR beta chain and its context. Its antigen is currently not known. Base quality data are lacking; no much larger clone is found one base away. In total, 630 or so healthy bone marrow donors made up the cohort. At the time of sampling, every cohort member was nominally healthy, though immune exposures that went unrecorded were likely present. The donor tested CMV seronegative and was one of the 352 seronegative cohort members. A peripheral blood sample was provided by each donor, and peripheral blood mononuclear cells were used for TCR beta sequencing. The Qiagen DNeasy Blood Extraction Kit was used to extract genomic DNA from the blood cell samples. Receptor amplification or capture employed the immunoSEQ multiplex PCR assay. A mixture of 60 forward primers for TCR Vbeta segments and 13 reverse primers for TCR Jbeta segments was used in the multiplex PCR. Amplification of the CDR3 region of rearranged TCR beta genes was performed with a multiplex PCR assay on genomic DNA. The Illumina HiSeq System was used to sequence the amplified TCR beta libraries as 87-base-pair reads. The paper's processing steps were these. In a later analysis, some 80 million unique TCR beta chains were counted across the 500 to 850 repertoires, and roughly 10 million of these chains were shared by at least two donors. Raw reads were error-corrected and collapsed into unique sequences by a nearest-neighbor algorithm in which closely related sequences were merged to remove PCR and sequencing errors. CDR3 sequences were aligned to IMGT reference sequences to assign V, D and J gene segments. For a sequence to be retained, a match of at least six nucleotides to both a V gene segment and a J gene segment was required. A rearrangement was called productive if the CDR3 had no stop codons and remained in frame with V and J, and every other rearrangement was called non-productive. CDR3 was defined according to IMGT convention as the region running from the second conserved V-encoded cysteine to the conserved J-encoded phenylalanine. In an earlier analysis of roughly 610 of the donors, sequences lacking an unambiguous match to a single V gene segment were excluded. In an earlier analysis of a few hundred of the donors, V segments were called functional above 56.7% productive rearrangements and were called segregating when the between-donor standard deviation exceeded 5%. A statistical classification framework was built for diagnosing cytomegalovirus status from the catalog of TCR beta chain sequences. In a later analysis, TCR nucleotide sequences were compared against IMGT/GENE-DB human TR gene sequences so that V and J genes could be assigned. Using the TCRdist pipeline, a later analysis assigned CDR3 sequences along with most-parsimonious VDJ recombination scenarios. In a later analysis, each TCR beta chain was defined by its CDR3 amino acid sequence together with its V-gene family, and reads without a unique V-gene family were excluded. In a later analysis, approximately 640 highly shared, low-generation-probability nucleotide sequences were removed to address suspected cross-contamination and a sequencing artifact. In a later analysis, a clonal expansion index was calculated for each public chain from normalized within-repertoire ranks of inferred template counts. In a later analysis, generation probabilities were computed with a VDJ recombination model fitted to out-of-frame rearrangements, and the resulting probabilities were checked against IGoR. A later analysis scored TCR-TCR, TCR-HLA and TCR-CMV co-occurrence with hypergeometric tests, applying a repertoire-size bias correction to TCR pairs. To estimate false discovery rates, a later analysis permuted the HLA or CMV assignments 20 times. In a later analysis, co-occurring TCRs were grouped using DBSCAN, with TCRdist sequence similarity added in when clustering inside HLA-allele-positive subsets. Repertoires with fewer than 30,000 or more than 120,000 public chains were left out of co-occurrence clustering, as were about 5 repertoires with anomalous nucleotide sharing. In TCRdb, the immuneACCESS table is reduced to in-frame sequences with V and J assigned. These tables do not hold every clone; where another copy was compared, an unresolved V gene accounts for under half, and the others remain unexplained. V and J calls and clone size are as listed in that table; D and trimming were resolved from the DNA. A total of under 200,000 clones appear in this sample, approximately 72% of them only once. The top ten clones comprise about 1.3% of the sample.

The data originate from a study of cytomegalovirus exposure and HLA in healthy donors (dated by TCRdb to 2016 to 2017). Looking at the study overall: An earlier analysis of 587 of the donors reported 276 Gb of sequence data and around 100 million unique TCR beta sequences obtained from approximately 180 million T cells. An earlier analysis of a few hundred of the donors applied high-throughput TCR beta sequencing to assess whether each TCR beta V gene segment acted as functional or pseudogenic. An early release that covered 500 to 800 HLA-typed donors contained about 300 gigabases of sequencing data and 65 million to 100 million unique TCR sequences. Of the approximately 400 genotyped donors, less than 85% were placed in the genetic ancestry cluster associated with self-reported Caucasian donors. Among about 390 genotyped donors of the cohort, an average of 235,054 unique TCR beta nucleotide sequences were sequenced per donor, roughly 20% of them non-productive. Typing coverage differed by locus: A, B, C, DRB1 and DQB1 were typed in roughly 620-630 donors, DQA1 in 522, DPA1 in 606, and DPB1 in around 490. A later analysis re-examined previously published TCR beta repertoires from about 700 donors and added high-resolution HLA genotyping to investigate patterns of TCR occurrence. The study aimed to test whether cataloging public T cell receptors could reveal signatures of past pathogen exposure. In addition to the first cohort of hundreds of subjects, a separate validation cohort of 120 different subjects was used. Rather than using new phenotypic data, the later analysis identified candidate immune exposures from TCR beta sequences and from how often those sequences occurred across donors. Donor age, sex, ethnicity and CMV serostatus were collected together with the repertoire data. The study profiled the T cell repertoires of hundreds of subjects by immunosequencing and related them to cytomegalovirus serostatus. Genome-wide SNP genotypes for about 65% of the roughly 700 donors were used in a later genetic analysis, which treated that subset as a discovery cohort. HLA typing covered class I and class II loci at four-digit resolution. Because of strong linkage in the cohort, five DR-DQ haplotypes were treated as single units for association and clustering. To predict cytomegalovirus infection status, the study combined high-throughput TCR immunosequencing, statistical association of individual TCRs with disease status, and machine learning. Every repertoire in the discovery cohort had been generated on one and the same sequencing platform. What the authors observed across the whole study: In vitro tests confirmed that a few of the cytomegalovirus-associated TCR beta chains recognize cytomegalovirus antigens. In a later analysis, HLA-associated TCR beta chains were found to be more clonally expanded and to have lower generation probabilities than equally common non-associated chains. Correlated functional status among segregating V segments might be attributable to linkage disequilibrium, but an unknown experimental factor could not be ruled out. A further reported finding was that TCR beta sequences accurately predicted the HLA-A and HLA-B alleles for most subjects in the first cohort. In a later analysis, several top co-occurrence clusters were reported to appear linked to parvovirus B19, influenza, CMV and Epstein-Barr virus. The earlier analysis of 587 of the donors excluded 15 to 20 rarely observed V segments, including chromosome 9 orphons, because counts were too low. Sequencing depth was assumed to be roughly uniform across donors in the presence/absence analyses, though that assumption may not hold. The classifier was reported to diagnose cytomegalovirus status with high specificity and sensitivity in both the original and validation cohorts. Compared with the approximately 600-donor mean, donors in an Asian-associated ancestry cluster had fewer N-insertions in productive TCRs, according to a later genetic analysis. A cluster of highly shared sequence variants was judged likely to be a technical artifact of the sequencing pipeline. According to a later analysis, TCR association rates differed among HLA loci, with DRB1 alleles showing the most associated TCRs and HLA-C alleles showing the fewest. Most CMV-associated TCR beta chains appeared to be HLA-restricted in a later analysis, and the HLA associations seemed to be driven largely by CMV exposure. CMV serostatus was the only immune exposure information available for the cohort. At a false discovery rate of 0.05, a later analysis linked 16,000 or so TCR beta sequences to specific HLA alleles. Most TCR sequences were observed very rarely across donors, whereas some public TCRs were present in many individuals. An association between a missense DCLRE1C variant and V-gene and J-gene trimming of TCR beta chains was found in a later genetic analysis and replicated in an independent cohort. Because HLA typing was missing for some donors at each locus, association tests included only the typed subset. Strong co-occurrence of HLA alleles, especially DR and DQ, made assigning TCR associations to individual alleles difficult. In the study, about 150 TCR beta chains were listed as associated with cytomegalovirus. An earlier analysis of around 540 of the donors showed that most TCR beta V segments appeared in productive rearrangements either about 87% or about 30% of the time, which broadly matched IMGT annotations. This cohort had only TCR beta chains sequenced, and the lack of alpha or paired-chain data limited which features could be detected. The authors suggested that the approach could potentially be generalized to other disease states and immunological phenotypes.

The sequence derives from a man over 45 in good health and CMV-seronegative. The material sequenced was PBMCs.

The CDR3 here reads CSVEVGQAYTDTQYF. Read as DNA, the sequence is TGCAGCGTTGAAGTGGGACAGGCTTACACAGATACGCAGTATTTT. This sequence uses TRBV29-1 and TRBJ2-3; 8 junctional bases match TRBD1. Germline trimming amounts to 1 base on V and 2 bases on J, with 5 as the count of junction bases outside the gene matches. From the cysteine through the phenylalanine, the CDR3 covers 15 amino acids. The kept DNA is CDR3 alone, 45 bases in frame from the first base. CDR1 and CDR2 are read off the germline V gene as SQVTM and ANQGSEA.